Listed below are T cell receptor beta chains from one sample, sequenced in a study of T cell responses to AZD1222 COVID-19 vaccine. This table comes from immunoSEQ multiplex PCR, and its TCRdb copy is limited to in-frame clones, with some not included. The sample consists of some 120,000 clones, over 75% of them appearing once. The sample in question was peripheral blood, obtained 28 days after the second AZD1222 dose. The receptors come from an adult who received the AZD1222 COVID-19 vaccine. The CDR3 runs from the conserved cysteine through the conserved F or W. D genes are given only for firm matches. Size is stated for part of the rows, as once, few or many counts, or as a class when the clone is expanded.

d_call	v_call	clone_size	j_call	cdr3_nt	cdr3_aa
-	TRBV30	once	TRBJ2-7	TGTGCCTGGAGTGTACGCGGCAGCCTCTTCTACGAGCAGTACTTC	CAWSVRGSLFYEQYF
-	TRBV18	-	TRBJ2-2	TGTGCCAGCTCACCCGACAGTCTGAACACCGGGGAGCTGTTTTTT	CASSPDSLNTGELFF
-	TRBV19	-	TRBJ2-4	TGTGCCAGTAGTATCGACGGGTCCAAAAACATTCAGTACTTC	CASSIDGSKNIQYF
-	TRBV4-1	once	TRBJ2-2	TGCGCCAGCAGCCTTTGGGCTCAGCCGGGGGAGCTGTTTTTT	CASSLWAQPGELFF
-	TRBV21-1	few	TRBJ2-1	TGTGCCAGCAGCCTTAGCGGAAGCTCCTACAATGAGCAGTTCTTC	CASSLSGSSYNEQFF
-	TRBV5-8	-	TRBJ1-1	TGTGCCAGCAGCTTGCTCGGGGGTGGGACTGAAGCTTTCTTT	CASSLLGGGTEAFF
TRBD1	TRBV2	-	TRBJ1-5	TGTGCCAGCACCGGACAGGACGGTCAGCCCCAGCATTTT	CASTGQDGQPQHF
-	TRBV13	-	TRBJ1-2	TGTGCCAGCAGCTTCGGGAGTAACTATGGCTACACCTTC	CASSFGSNYGYTF
TRBD1	TRBV6-2/TRBV6-3	-	TRBJ1-2	TGTGCCAGCAGTTCCATCGGACAGGGCGGAGGGAAGGGCTACACCTTC	CASSSIGQGGGKGYTF
-	TRBV7-2	-	TRBJ2-7	TGTGCCAGCAGCTTAGAAATCAGCTACCCCTACGAGCAGTACTTC	CASSLEISYPYEQYF
TRBD2	TRBV6-5	-	TRBJ2-3	TGTGCCAGCAGTTACGAACCTAGCGGAAACACAGATACGCAGTATTTT	CASSYEPSGNTDTQYF
TRBD2	TRBV11-3	-	TRBJ2-7	TGTGCCAGCACCCCGACTAGCGGGGGTGAGCAGTACTTC	CASTPTSGGEQYF
-	TRBV12-3/TRBV12-4	-	TRBJ2-2	TGTGCCAGCACCCGACAACCGCCCGGGGAGCTGTTTTTT	CASTRQPPGELFF
TRBD1	TRBV18	-	TRBJ1-4	TGTGCCAGCTCACCACTCGACAGGGGGCCAACTAATGAAAAACTGTTTTTT	CASSPLDRGPTNEKLFF
-	TRBV5-1	-	TRBJ2-6	TGCGCCAGCAGCTTGGGGTGGGGAAGCTCTGGGGCCAACGTCCTGACTTTC	CASSLGWGSSGANVLTF
-	TRBV30	-	TRBJ1-2	TGTGCCTGGAACAGCGATAGTGATGGCTACACCTTC	CAWNSDSDGYTF
TRBD1	TRBV11-2	-	TRBJ1-5	TGTGCCAGCAGCGGACAGGGGGGCAATCAGCCCCAGCATTTT	CASSGQGGNQPQHF
-	TRBV28	-	TRBJ1-6	TGTGCCAGCAGTTTATCCGGCAGAGATTCACCCCTCCACTTT	CASSLSGRDSPLHF